The rows below give T cell receptor beta chains drawn from one sample of a study of cytomegalovirus exposure and HLA in healthy donors. Clones were sequenced by immunoSEQ multiplex PCR, and TCRdb holds only the in-frame ones, with some missing. Altogether fewer than 150,000 clones are present, roughly 90% being singletons, with the ten largest covering about 1.4%. Material: PBMCs. Every receptor here comes from a man aged 25 to 40 in good health and CMV-seronegative. CDR3s include the opening cysteine and the closing phenylalanine or tryptophan. Fields, in order: D gene, J gene, clone size, V gene, CDR3 length, CDR3 protein, CDR3 DNA. A D gene is named only where the DNA matches it firmly. Size is omitted from some rows. Given values are once, few, many or a class for expanded clones.

- TRBJ2-5 - TRBV7-3 13 CASSSRSGETQYF TGTGCCAGCAGCTCAAGATCGGGAGAGACCCAGTACTTC
- TRBJ2-1 - TRBV11-2 16 CASSFLGGISYNEQFF TGTGCCAGCAGCTTCCTGGGCGGGATTTCCTACAATGAGCAGTTCTTC
TRBD1 TRBJ2-7 - TRBV18 13 CASSPPGQGEQYF TGTGCCAGCTCACCACCGGGACAGGGGGAGCAGTACTTC
- TRBJ1-1 - TRBV6-6 15 CASSYSSSFDTEAFF TGTGCCAGCAGTTACTCGTCTAGTTTTGACACTGAAGCTTTCTTT
- TRBJ2-1 - TRBV7-9 16 CASSLGSGDKTDEQFF TGTGCCAGCAGCTTAGGTTCAGGGGACAAGACCGATGAGCAGTTCTTC
TRBD2 TRBJ2-3 - TRBV11-2 18 CASSLRKSRTSGTDTQYF TGTGCCAGCAGCTTAAGGAAGTCCCGGACTAGTGGCACAGATACGCAGTATTTT
TRBD2 TRBJ2-1 - TRBV27 14 CASSTGLDYNEQFF TGTGCCAGCAGTACGGGACTAGACTACAATGAGCAGTTCTTC
- TRBJ1-4 - TRBV30 11 CAWTGDEKLFF TGTGCCTGGACAGGGGATGAAAAACTGTTTTTT
- TRBJ2-7 - TRBV5-5 15 CASSFLTVSPYEQYF TGTGCCAGCAGCTTTCTGACTGTGAGCCCCTACGAGCAGTACTTC
TRBD1 TRBJ2-6 - TRBV27 16 CASRQGAHSGANVLTF TGTGCCAGCAGACAGGGGGCGCACTCTGGGGCCAACGTCCTGACTTTC
- TRBJ2-6 - TRBV2 15 CASSGDSSGANVLTF TGTGCCAGCAGCGGGGACTCCTCTGGGGCCAACGTCCTGACTTTC
TRBD1 TRBJ1-2 - TRBV7-2 13 CASSLVRQGGYTF TGTGCCAGCAGCTTAGTGAGACAGGGTGGCTACACCTTC
- TRBJ2-7 - TRBV27 11 CASSFGGGFHF TGTGCCAGCAGTTTTGGGGGGGGCTTCCACTTC
- TRBJ1-2 - TRBV6-1 13 CASSGTFPYGYTF TGTGCCAGCAGTGGGACTTTTCCTTATGGCTACACCTTC
- TRBJ1-2 - TRBV9 12 CASSQRGYGYTF TGTGCCAGCAGCCAGCGGGGGTATGGCTACACCTTC
TRBD2 TRBJ2-1 - TRBV18 16 CASSRNSGSSANEQFF TGTGCCAGCTCACGTAATAGCGGGAGTTCGGCCAATGAGCAGTTCTTC
TRBD1 TRBJ1-4 - TRBV5-1 15 CASSSNRGNNEKLFF TGCGCCAGCAGCTCAAACAGGGGGAATAATGAAAAACTGTTTTTT
- TRBJ1-1 - TRBV15 15 CATSRSPEANTEAFF TGTGCCACCAGCAGATCGCCCGAGGCGAACACTGAAGCTTTCTTT
TRBD1 TRBJ2-3 - TRBV5-5 16 CASSSQPGQGSDTQYF TGTGCCAGCAGCTCACAACCGGGACAGGGATCAGATACGCAGTATTTT
TRBD2 TRBJ2-7 - TRBV27 15 CASRGLAGVSYEQYF TGTGCCAGCAGGGGGCTAGCGGGAGTCAGTTACGAGCAGTACTTC
- TRBJ1-2 - TRBV30 13 CAWTTGANYGYTF TGTGCCTGGACTACGGGGGCTAACTATGGCTACACCTTC
- TRBJ2-4 - TRBV28 14 CASSPGTPGNIQYF TGTGCCAGCAGTCCCGGGACTCCGGGGAACATTCAGTACTTC
TRBD1 TRBJ2-7 - TRBV19 14 CASKGTGRSYEQYF TGTGCCAGTAAAGGGACAGGGCGTTCCTACGAGCAGTACTTC
- TRBJ1-1 - TRBV2 15 CASAGVGAGDTEAFF TGTGCCAGCGCGGGAGTGGGTGCGGGGGACACTGAAGCTTTCTTT
- TRBJ1-6 once TRBV27 15 CASSETEDYNSPLHF TGTGCCAGCAGCGAGACAGAGGATTATAATTCACCCCTCCACTTT
TRBD2 TRBJ2-1 - TRBV6-1 15 CASSVLAGAYNEQFF TGTGCCAGCAGTGTACTAGCGGGGGCCTACAATGAGCAGTTCTTC
- TRBJ1-1 once TRBV10-2 13 CASKSQGNTEAFF TGCGCCAGCAAGTCGCAGGGGAACACTGAAGCTTTCTTT
- TRBJ2-7 - TRBV9 12 CASSRGSYEQYF TGTGCCAGCTCGAGGGGGTCCTACGAGCAGTACTTC